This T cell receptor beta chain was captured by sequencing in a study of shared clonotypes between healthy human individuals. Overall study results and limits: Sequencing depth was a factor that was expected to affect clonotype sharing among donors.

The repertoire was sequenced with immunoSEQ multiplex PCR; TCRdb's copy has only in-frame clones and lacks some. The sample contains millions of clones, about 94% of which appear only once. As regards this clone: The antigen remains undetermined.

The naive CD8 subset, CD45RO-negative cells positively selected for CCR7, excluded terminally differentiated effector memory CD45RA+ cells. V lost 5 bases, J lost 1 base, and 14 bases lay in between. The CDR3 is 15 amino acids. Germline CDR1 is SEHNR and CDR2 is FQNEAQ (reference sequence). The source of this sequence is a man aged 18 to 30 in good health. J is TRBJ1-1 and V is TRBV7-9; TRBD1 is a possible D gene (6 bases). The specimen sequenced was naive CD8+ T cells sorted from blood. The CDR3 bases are TGTGCCAGCAGCCGCGCCCAGGGGCGGAACACTGAAGCTTTCTTT. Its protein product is CASSRAQGRNTEAFF.